This is a list of T cell receptor beta chains from one sample in a study of cytomegalovirus exposure and HLA in healthy donors. Clones were read by immunoSEQ multiplex PCR, and TCRdb kept only the in-frame ones, dropping some. The sample holds approximately 150,000 clones, about 77% seen once. The sequencing input was PBMCs. These receptors all stem from a man aged 30 to 45 in good health and CMV-seronegative. CDR3s include the opening cysteine and the closing phenylalanine or tryptophan. Fields, in order: V gene, D gene, J gene, clone size, CDR3 protein, CDR3 DNA. D genes are given only for firm matches. Part of the rows lack a size; the others show once, few, many or a class for expanded clones.

TRBV15	.	TRBJ2-7	.	CATSRPYGPQNEQYF	TGTGCCACCAGCAGGCCTTACGGTCCCCAAAACGAGCAGTACTTC
TRBV5-4	.	TRBJ2-3	.	CASSLVGREVADTQYF	TGTGCCAGCAGCTTGGTAGGCAGGGAGGTAGCAGATACGCAGTATTTT
TRBV19	TRBD2	TRBJ2-5	.	CASSTGLAGGESQETQYF	TGTGCCAGTAGTACGGGACTAGCGGGGGGGGAATCCCAAGAGACCCAGTACTTC
TRBV7-2	TRBD1	TRBJ2-1	.	CASSLVGAGQDNEQFF	TGTGCCAGCAGCTTAGTGGGGGCGGGACAGGACAATGAGCAGTTCTTC
TRBV5-1	TRBD1	TRBJ1-5	few	CASSPGQGGQPQHF	TGCGCCAGCAGCCCAGGACAGGGGGGTCAGCCCCAGCATTTT
TRBV4-1	TRBD1	TRBJ1-5	.	CASSQDGVQGAYQPQHF	TGCGCCAGCAGCCAAGATGGCGTGCAGGGGGCTTATCAGCCCCAGCATTTT
TRBV7-9	TRBD2	TRBJ2-7	.	CASSKDGTSVSYEQYF	TGTGCCAGCAGCAAAGACGGGACTAGCGTTTCCTACGAGCAGTACTTC
TRBV7-9	.	TRBJ2-1	.	CASSLVYPVNEQFF	TGTGCCAGCAGCTTAGTTTATCCTGTCAATGAGCAGTTCTTC
TRBV27	.	TRBJ2-1	.	CASSFLETIDEQFF	TGTGCCAGCAGTTTTCTAGAAACCATCGATGAGCAGTTCTTC
TRBV28	.	TRBJ1-2	few	CASRLYQGDTNYGYTF	TGTGCCAGCAGGCTCTACCAAGGGGACACCAACTATGGCTACACCTTC
TRBV25-1	TRBD1	TRBJ2-2	.	CASSAAGGTGELFF	TGTGCCAGCAGTGCGGCAGGGGGTACCGGGGAGCTGTTTTTT
TRBV9	TRBD2	TRBJ2-1	.	CASSPAVGGEGQFF	TGTGCCAGCAGCCCGGCGGTCGGGGGGGAGGGGCAGTTCTTC
TRBV4-1	.	TRBJ1-5	.	CASSQRTDKSPQHF	TGCGCCAGCAGCCAGCGGACAGACAAATCGCCCCAGCATTTT
TRBV30	TRBD2	TRBJ2-3	.	CAWSLGGGTDTQYF	TGTGCCTGGAGCCTCGGGGGGGGCACAGATACGCAGTATTTT
TRBV28	TRBD2	TRBJ2-1	.	CASSLSAGGLYNEQFF	TGTGCCAGCAGTTTATCGGCGGGGGGGCTGTACAATGAGCAGTTCTTC
TRBV7-9	.	TRBJ1-2	.	CASSLLPLLGYTF	TGTGCCAGCAGCCTATTGCCCCTGCTGGGCTACACCTTC
TRBV6-5	.	TRBJ1-5	.	CASRSGISNQPQHF	TGTGCCAGCAGATCCGGGATTAGCAATCAGCCCCAGCATTTT
TRBV6-1	TRBD1	TRBJ2-5	.	CASSERDRGPETQYF	TGTGCCAGCAGTGAACGGGACAGGGGGCCAGAGACCCAGTACTTC
TRBV28	TRBD2	TRBJ2-7	.	CASGGGSRVVVYF	TGTGCCAGCGGGGGGGGTTCTAGGGTTGTCGTATACTTC
TRBV7-2	.	TRBJ1-6	.	CASSLGQAALNSPLHF	TGTGCCAGCAGCTTAGGACAGGCCGCCCTTAATTCACCCCTCCACTTT
TRBV4-3	.	TRBJ2-7	few	CASSQGLQGIYEQYF	TGCGCCAGCAGCCAAGGACTCCAGGGTATCTACGAGCAGTACTTC
TRBV28	TRBD1	TRBJ2-2	.	CASSADRANTGELFF	TGTGCCAGCAGCGCCGACAGGGCGAACACCGGGGAGCTGTTTTTT
TRBV30	TRBD2	TRBJ2-7	.	CAWSPPRSGRVYEQYF	TGTGCCTGGAGTCCACCTCGTAGCGGGAGGGTGTACGAGCAGTACTTC
TRBV15	.	TRBJ2-3	.	CATSRDSEGTQYF	TGTGCCACCAGCAGAGATTCCGAGGGTACGCAGTATTTT
TRBV30	.	TRBJ2-7	few	CAWSPLAGSYEQYF	TGTGCCTGGAGTCCCCTGGCAGGGTCCTACGAGCAGTACTTC
TRBV6-1	TRBD2	TRBJ2-1	.	CASKTASGSYNEQFF	TGTGCCAGCAAGACTGCTAGCGGGAGCTACAATGAGCAGTTCTTC
TRBV9	TRBD2	TRBJ2-2	.	CASSVGGSGTGELFF	TGTGCCAGCAGCGTAGGCGGGAGCGGCACCGGGGAGCTGTTTTTT
TRBV7-2	.	TRBJ1-1	.	CASSLFSTEAFF	TGTGCCAGCAGCTTATTCAGCACTGAAGCTTTCTTT
TRBV2	.	TRBJ1-4	.	CASTFRVGEKLFF	TGTGCCAGCACCTTCAGGGTGGGTGAAAAACTGTTTTTT
TRBV4-3	.	TRBJ1-2	.	CASSQAGGANYGYTF	TGCGCCAGCAGCCAAGCTGGGGGGGCTAACTATGGCTACACCTTC
TRBV7-9	TRBD1	TRBJ1-1	.	CASTPGTGSYTEAFF	TGTGCCAGCACTCCGGGGACAGGGAGCTACACTGAAGCTTTCTTT
TRBV6-6	TRBD1	TRBJ2-7	.	CASSYSRDRGDEQYF	TGTGCCAGCAGTTACTCGAGGGACAGGGGAGACGAGCAGTACTTC
TRBV6-5	.	TRBJ2-7	.	CASSYRRGSTYEQYF	TGTGCCAGCAGTTATCGGCGGGGAAGCACCTACGAGCAGTACTTC
TRBV19	TRBD1	TRBJ2-7	once	CASSGPRDRGRGEQYF	TGTGCCAGTAGTGGGCCCCGGGACAGGGGTCGGGGCGAGCAGTACTTC
TRBV5-1	.	TRBJ2-5	.	CASRASGEETQYF	TGCGCCAGCAGGGCTTCGGGGGAAGAGACCCAGTACTTC
TRBV5-1	TRBD2	TRBJ2-3	.	CASRAGTSGGLSTDTQYF	TGCGCCAGCAGGGCCGGGACTAGCGGGGGTCTGAGCACAGATACGCAGTATTTT
TRBV27	.	TRBJ2-7	.	CASSQGDSRYEQYF	TGTGCCAGCAGCCAAGGCGACAGCCGCTACGAGCAGTACTTC
TRBV15	.	TRBJ2-7	once	CATSRGKSYEQYF	TGTGCCACCAGCAGAGGTAAATCCTACGAGCAGTACTTC
TRBV27	.	TRBJ2-7	.	CASSLSPPRAGAYEQYF	TGTGCCAGCAGTTTATCCCCGCCGAGGGCAGGGGCCTACGAGCAGTACTTC
TRBV30	TRBD2	TRBJ2-1	.	CAWSALAGGYNEQFF	TGTGCCTGGAGTGCCCTAGCGGGGGGCTACAATGAGCAGTTCTTC
TRBV28	.	TRBJ1-6	.	CASILSLVGAGSPLHF	TGTGCCAGCATCCTATCTTTGGTAGGGGCAGGATCACCCCTCCACTTT
TRBV7-6	.	TRBJ2-1	.	CASSGGGRGEQFF	TGTGCCAGCAGTGGGGGGGGGCGGGGTGAGCAGTTCTTC
TRBV10-1	TRBD2	TRBJ2-1	few	CASSPGGLADRNEQFF	TGCGCCAGCAGTCCTGGGGGACTAGCGGACAGGAATGAGCAGTTCTTC
TRBV29-1	TRBD2	TRBJ2-2	.	CSVGTSEFPGELFF	TGCAGCGTCGGGACTAGCGAATTTCCCGGGGAGCTGTTTTTT
TRBV7-2	.	TRBJ2-7	.	CASSLRPDSYEQYF	TGTGCCAGCAGCTTGAGGCCGGACTCCTACGAGCAGTACTTC
TRBV5-4	TRBD1	TRBJ1-2	.	CAGSDRANYGYTF	TGTGCCGGATCGGACAGGGCTAACTATGGCTACACCTTC
TRBV2	.	TRBJ1-5	.	CASSEEGWVSGPGQPQHF	TGTGCCAGCAGTGAAGAGGGGTGGGTCTCAGGACCTGGTCAGCCCCAGCATTTT
TRBV30	.	TRBJ2-1	.	CAWSVRGSSYNEQFF	TGTGCCTGGAGTGTACGAGGGAGCTCCTACAATGAGCAGTTCTTC
TRBV12-5	.	TRBJ1-2	.	CASGLRTCLWSGYTF	TGTGCTAGTGGTTTGAGAACGTGCCTTTGGAGTGGCTACACCTTC
TRBV5-4	.	TRBJ1-1	few	CASSLRMGRGAFF	TGTGCCAGCAGTCTACGAATGGGGAGAGGAGCTTTCTTT
TRBV10-3	TRBD1	TRBJ2-7	.	CAISASGTGGREQYF	TGTGCCATCAGTGCCTCCGGGACAGGGGGCCGCGAGCAGTACTTC
TRBV15	.	TRBJ2-7	few	CATSALLSYEQYF	TGTGCCACCAGCGCCCTACTTAGCTACGAGCAGTACTTC
TRBV19	TRBD2	TRBJ2-7	.	CASRTAGDGGEQYF	TGTGCCAGCAGAACCGCGGGGGATGGGGGCGAGCAGTACTTC
TRBV21-1	.	TRBJ2-7	once	CASPPVGGLEQYF	TGTGCCAGCCCGCCGGTGGGGGGGCTTGAGCAGTACTTC
TRBV5-4	.	TRBJ1-4	.	CASSRGGADGEKLFF	TGTGCCAGCAGCCGGGGGGGGGCAGATGGTGAAAAACTGTTTTTT
TRBV19	TRBD2	TRBJ2-6	.	CASIWGGEPSGANVLTF	TGTGCCAGTATTTGGGGGGGGGAACCCTCTGGGGCCAACGTCCTGACTTTC
TRBV6-4	.	TRBJ2-3	.	CASSDTVADTQYF	TGTGCCAGCAGTGACACGGTCGCAGATACGCAGTATTTT
TRBV30	.	TRBJ2-7	.	CAWRNQGLNYEQYF	TGTGCCTGGCGTAACCAGGGTTTAAACTACGAGCAGTACTTC
TRBV28	.	TRBJ2-5	.	CASSSIKRLQETQYF	TGTGCCAGCAGTTCAATAAAGCGTCTACAAGAGACCCAGTACTTC
TRBV30	TRBD1	TRBJ1-1	.	CAWNSQDRGTEAFF	TGTGCCTGGAATTCTCAGGACAGGGGGACTGAAGCTTTCTTT